This TCR beta chain was sequenced for a study of shared clonotypes between healthy human individuals. Study results and caveats: Depth of sequencing was expected to influence donor clonotype sharing. The sharing of around 5% of naive CD4 clonotypes was seen across several donors.

This CDR3 region has 13 residues. V dropped 0 bases and J dropped 1 base, with 1 base sitting between them. Germline CDR1 MNHEY, CDR2 SMNVEV (reference sequence). The table came from immunoSEQ multiplex PCR; TCRdb's copy has only in-frame clones and leaves some out. The sample lists around 120,000 clones; about 66% were seen once. This clone was found a few times. Its target is not known. The clonotype comes from a woman younger than 45 in good health. What was sequenced was memory CD8+ T cells sorted from blood. The subset was: CD45RO+ cells pooled with CCR7-negative TemRA cells. V usage is TRBV27 and J usage is TRBJ2-4; no clear D. Written as DNA, the CDR3 is TGTGCCAGCAGTTTATCGGCCAAAAACATTCAGTACTTC. Encoded protein: CASSLSAKNIQYF.